This TCR beta chain appears in the sequencing data of a study of blood T cell repertoires in COVID-19. Patients from Seattle were sampled longitudinally, starting during active infection. Authors' processing steps: How many nucleated cells were present was estimated from reference gene primer amplification. The repertoire was sequenced with immunoSEQ multiplex PCR; TCRdb's copy has only in-frame clones and lacks some. V, J and clone size derive from that table, while D and trimming were established from the DNA sequence. The table has just over 250,000 clones, about nine tenths seen once. V lost 0 bases to trimming and J lost 1 base, with 10 bases between them. The germline V gene encodes CDR1 SGDLS and CDR2 YYNGEE. CDR3 length equals 15 residues. This clone was recorded once.

V gene TRBV9 combines with J gene TRBJ2-5, with D possibly being TRBD2 (5 bases). The specimen was peripheral blood. The receptor's source is a person aged 18-29 years with COVID-19, enrolled during active disease. The CDR3 nucleotides read TGTGCCAGCAGCGTAGCTAGTGGGAGCCAAGAGACCCAGTACTTC. It specifies CASSVASGSQETQYF.